This T cell receptor (beta chain) stems from a study of human T cells and chemical hapten exposure. On the study more broadly: Doses of diphenylcyclopropenone went to the patients' scalps weekly throughout the roughly 22-week study. The variation in per-sample TCR yields arose mainly from small differences in pooled library volumes. Study results and limitations: Expanded TCRs showed more large CDR3 clusters than pre-sensitization or healthy control sets.

This clonotype was observed at least ten times. Its target is not known. Time point meaning: pre-sensitization, week 0. The treatment: therapeutic diphenylcyclopropenone sensitization with weekly scalp DPC. TCRdb re-analysed the RACE reads in MiXCR, keeping a single row per CDR3 protein. The sample carries 380,000 or so distinct CDR3 sequences, approximately 5% recorded once. Sample: whole blood, taken in connection with sensitization to the hapten diphenylcyclopropenone (DPC). The clonotype was recovered from a woman between 18 and 29 years old with alopecia areata. Some clones in this sample may be carry-over from other donors' samples.

Here the CDR3 DNA reads TGTGCCAGCAGCCGCGCGGGGTTGAGCACAGATACGCAGTATTTT. As protein: CASSRAGLSTDTQYF. The J gene is TRBJ2-3, the V gene TRBV11-1, with a tentative D call TRBD2 (6 bases). The V end was cut by 5 bases, the J end by 0 bases, with 12 bases between. The length of the CDR3 is 15 residues. Germline-derived CDR1 and CDR2 are SGHAT and FQDESV (reference sequence).